Below, 28 T cell receptor beta chains from the same sample are listed, as sequenced in a study of T cell repertoires in cytomegalovirus infection. TCRdb recomputed calls from the reads with MiXCR, one row per CDR3 protein. The table lists roughly 500,000 distinct CDR3 sequences, 16% of them singletons. Sequences were obtained from CD8+ T cells from PBMCs. The source of these receptors is a human donor in good health (CMV status not recorded). Some clones in this sample may be carry-over from other donors' samples.

Ten or more counts support this clonotype. This chain uses TRBV7-8 with TRBJ2-5; possibly TRBD2 for D (6 bases). The germline V gene encodes CDR1 SGHVS and CDR2 FQNEAQ. V dropped 5 bases and J dropped 2 bases, with 15 bases sitting between them. The CDR3 runs 15 residues. As DNA, the CDR3 is TGTGCCAGCAGCCAATATTTAGCGGAACAAGAGACCCAGTACTTC. As protein: CASSQYLAEQETQYF.

On this clonotype itself: One end of the junction does not line up with germline, which may come from a read error. The chain has TRBV4-1 and TRBJ2-2; 7 bases line up with TRBD1. Germline V gene sequence: CDR1 MGHRA, CDR2 YSYEKL. The CDR3 extends over 18 amino acids. The CDR3 sequence is CASSQETGQVGWGGELFF. CDR3 sequence (DNA): TGTGCCAGCAGCCAAGAAACCGGACAGGTGGGGTGGGGCGGGGAGCTGTTTTTT.

This clonotype was found a few times. V usage is TRBV5-5 and J usage is TRBJ1-1, with D uncertain. V lost 1 base to trimming and J lost 1 base, with 11 bases between them. This CDR3 spans 15 amino acids. Germline assignment: CDR1 SGHKS and CDR2 YYEKEE (reference sequence). The CDR3 spells CASSLSLLRNTEAFF. CDR3 DNA: TGTGCCAGCAGCTTGAGTCTCCTACGGAACACTGAAGCTTTCTTT. The full variable domain, its missing parts supplied by reference TRBV5-5 and TRBJ1-1, is DAGVTQSPTHLIKTRGQQVTLRCSPISGHKSVSWYQQVLGQGPQFIFQYYEKEERGRGNFPDRFSARQFPNYSSELNVNALLLGDSALYLCASSLSLLRNTEAFFGQGTRLTVV.

The CDR3 sequence: CASSALAGPSYEQYF. Written as DNA, the CDR3 is TGTGCCAGCAGCGCCTTAGCGGGGCCCTCCTACGAGCAGTACTTC. V and J are TRBV9 and TRBJ2-7; 8 nucleotides agree with TRBD2. After removal of 3 bases from V and 0 bases from J, the junction contained 5 bases not matched to a gene. There are 15 residues in the CDR3. The germline gives CDR1 SGDLS, CDR2 YYNGEE.

V usage is TRBV10-3 and J usage is TRBJ1-2; D unresolved. This CDR3 contains 13 residues. The germline V gene has CDR1 ENHRY and CDR2 SYGVKD. Trimming shortened V by 3 bases and J by 8 bases, and 13 bases separated the two germline ends. The CDR3 region has the DNA TGTGCCATCAGTGATTCCACATACGAGGGCTACACCTTC. Encoded protein: CAISDSTYEGYTF.

V and J are TRBV4-2 and TRBJ2-7; D is undetermined. V was trimmed by 1 base and J by 10 bases, leaving 8 bases between them. CDR3 length equals 11 residues. Germline lookup yields CDR1 LGHNA and CDR2 YNFKEQ. This CDR3 is CASSQGSDQYF. For the CDR3, the DNA is TGTGCCAGCAGCCAAGGGTCAGATCAGTACTTC.

In its sample, this clonotype was seen many times. The chain is built from TRBV12-3 or TRBV12-4 and TRBJ1-1; D may be TRBD1 (5 bases). V lost 4 bases to trimming and J lost 1 base, with 10 bases between them. CDR3 length: 14 amino acids. Here the CDR3 reads CASSSNGQNTEAFF. Here the CDR3 DNA reads TGTGCCAGCAGTTCAAATGGACAGAACACTGAAGCTTTCTTT.

The V call is TRBV27, the J call TRBJ2-3; D perhaps matches TRBD2 (6 bases). CDR3 length: 12 amino acids. Germline V gene data show CDR1 as MNHEY and CDR2 as SMNVEV (reference sequence). V was shortened by 6 bases and J by 2 bases, with 6 bases between the two germline ends. This chain's CDR3 is CASRLATDTQYF. As DNA, the CDR3 is TGTGCCAGCAGACTAGCCACAGATACGCAGTATTTT.

The V and J genes are TRBV20-1 and TRBJ2-1, with TRBD2 matching over 9 bases. The CDR3 is 17 amino acids. J was trimmed by 8 bases and V by 1 base; bases with no gene match: 15. Germline CDR1 DFQATT, CDR2 SNEGSKA (reference sequence). The CDR3, as DNA: TGCAGTGCTAGAGTCCAGCAACTAGCGGGTATAGGCTATGAGCAGTTCTTC. It specifies CSARVQQLAGIGYEQFF.

V gene TRBV9 combines with J gene TRBJ2-5, with unresolved D. The ends were cut back, 0 bases at V and 7 bases at J, with 10 bases in the middle. The CDR3 has 13 residues. Germline V gives CDR1 SGDLS, CDR2 YYNGEE. CDR3 nucleotides: TGTGCCAGCAGCGTAGTGGCCGATCGGACCCAGTACTTC. Protein sequence: CASSVVADRTQYF.

Worth noting for this clonotype: This is likely a read error, given that the CDR3 carries no conserved phenylalanine or tryptophan at its end. The chain recombines TRBV13 with TRBJ2-5; D assignment may be TRBD1 or TRBD2 (5 bases each). Trimming stripped 5 bases from V and 2 bases from J, with 18 bases between. Germline V gene data show CDR1 as PRHDT and CDR2 as FYEKMQ (reference sequence). The CDR3 has 16 residues. The CDR3: CASSPTGGPQQETQYL. The CDR3 nucleotides are TGTGCCAGCAGCCCTACTGGGGGACCTCAACAAGAGACCCAGTACTTA.

This clonotype came up many times. This chain joins TRBV4-1 and TRBJ1-5; D gene ambiguous. CDR3 length: 14 residues. Trimming stripped 3 bases from V and 4 bases from J, with 10 bases between. Germline CDR1 and CDR2: MGHRA and YSYEKL. The CDR3 loop reads CASSHLTGNQPQHF. The CDR3 DNA is TGCGCCAGCAGCCACTTGACTGGGAATCAGCCCCAGCATTTT.

This clonotype has at least ten counts. The rearrangement uses TRBV7-9 and TRBJ2-7; D perhaps matches TRBD1 (6 bases). Germline V CDR1 and CDR2: SEHNR, FQNEAQ (reference sequence). V dropped 4 bases and J dropped 3 bases, with 16 bases sitting between them. The CDR3 is made up of 15 amino acids. In nucleotides, the CDR3 is TGTGCCAGCAGCTCGGACCCGGGACACTACTACGAGCAGTACTTC. Protein: CASSSDPGHYYEQYF.

This clonotype came up many times. The CDR3 protein is CASSLRLAEGRTYNEQFF. The CDR3 coding sequence is TGTGCCAGCAGCCTCCGACTAGCGGAGGGCCGCACCTACAATGAGCAGTTCTTC. This sequence joins TRBV5-6 and TRBJ2-1; 9 bases are a match to TRBD2. J was trimmed by 2 bases and V by 4 bases; bases with no gene match: 13. The germline CDR1 and CDR2 sequences are SGHDT and YYEEEE. The CDR3 consists of 18 residues.

This clonotype came up many times. The V call is TRBV6-1, the J call TRBJ2-1; D tentatively fits TRBD1 or TRBD2 (5 bases each). Trimming shortened V by 6 bases and J by 10 bases, and 10 bases separated the two germline ends. CDR3 length: 11 amino acids. CDR1 and CDR2 from the germline V gene are MNHNS and SASEGT. The CDR3 here is CASSFGTEQFF. CDR3 DNA sequence: TGTGCCAGCAGCTTCGGGACGGAGCAGTTCTTC.

This clonotype was recorded at least ten times. This chain connects TRBV19 to TRBJ1-5, with a weak D call TRBD1 (6 bases). This CDR3 is 18 amino acids long. Looked up from germline, CDR1 is LNHDA and CDR2 is SQIVND (reference sequence). The germline V and J ends were trimmed by 5 bases and 4 bases, with 24 bases remaining between them. CDR3 sequence reads: CASSGTRTEIFGNQPQHF. CDR3 sequence (DNA): TGTGCCAGTAGTGGAACGAGGACAGAAATATTCGGGAATCAGCCCCAGCATTTT.

The table lists this clonotype with many counts. The chain uses TRBV15 and TRBJ2-1; possibly TRBD2 for D (6 bases). The CDR3 runs 13 residues. V was shortened by 6 bases and J by 4 bases, with 10 bases between the two germline ends. CDR1 LNHNV and CDR2 YYDKDF come from the germline V gene (reference sequence). The CDR3 protein is CATRTREYNEQFF. The CDR3 DNA reads TGTGCCACCAGGACCCGGGAGTACAATGAGCAGTTCTTC.

The CDR3 is CASSLFLDYEQYF. CDR3 bases: TGTGCCAGCAGCTTGTTTCTCGACTACGAGCAGTACTTC. The V call is TRBV5-6, the J call TRBJ2-7; D is ambiguous. This CDR3 contains 13 residues. Germline V gene lookup returns CDR1 SGHDT and CDR2 YYEEEE. V was clipped by 1 base and J by 3 bases, with 8 bases between them.

This clonotype occurred many times. The rearrangement uses TRBV7-6 and TRBJ2-2, with D possibly called TRBD1 or TRBD2 (5 bases each). The germline V and J ends were trimmed by 5 bases and 1 base, with 14 bases remaining between them. CDR3 size: 16 residues. Germline lookup yields CDR1 SGHVS and CDR2 FNYEAQ. CDR3 sequence reads: CASSPGVGVNTGELFF. CDR3 DNA sequence: TGTGCCAGCAGCCCCGGGGTGGGGGTGAACACCGGGGAGCTGTTTTTT.

In its sample, this clonotype was seen a few times. The chain links TRBV25-1 to TRBJ1-5; D perhaps matches TRBD1 (5 bases). This CDR3 comprises 14 residues. CDR1 is MGHDK and CDR2 is SYGVNS in the germline V gene. V lost 5 bases and J lost 7, with 15 bases in between. The CDR3, as DNA: TGTGCCAGCAGTTCGCTTAGTCGGGGCCAGCCCCAGCATTTT. Amino acids: CASSSLSRGQPQHF. The full variable domain, in which reference TRBV25-1 and TRBJ1-5 provide the parts outside the CDR3, is EADIYQTPRYLVIGTGKKITLECSQTMGHDKMYWYQQDPGMELHLIHYSYGVNSTEKGDLSSESTVSRIRTEHFPLTLESARPSHTSQYLCASSSLSRGQPQHFGDGTRLSIL.

This clonotype was observed many times. The rearrangement links TRBV12-3 or TRBV12-4 to TRBJ2-1; 8 bases map to TRBD1. This CDR3 is built from 15 residues. V lost 6 bases, J lost 5 bases, and 9 bases stayed unmatched. CDR3 coding DNA: TGTGCCAGCAGGTTCCGGGACAGGCTAAACAATGAGCAGTTCTTC. Translating it yields CASRFRDRLNNEQFF.

This clonotype was found many times. The chain joins TRBV7-9 to TRBJ1-5; 7 nucleotides align to TRBD1. Germline CDR1 is SEHNR and CDR2 is FQNEAQ (reference sequence). The CDR3 contains 16 residues. V lost 1 base, J lost 11 bases, and 14 bases stayed unmatched. Written as DNA, the CDR3 is TGTGCCAGCAGCTTAGGTCGACAGGGTCCTAACTCGGCCCAGCATTTT. Translation gives CASSLGRQGPNSAQHF.

V usage is TRBV6-6 and J usage is TRBJ2-7; no firm D call. Germline CDR1 and CDR2: MNHNY and SVGAGI (reference sequence). The V and J ends lost 0 bases and 2 bases respectively, with 11 bases between them. This CDR3 has 15 amino acids. The CDR3 loop reads CASSYSRPIPYEQYF. CDR3 DNA sequence: TGTGCCAGCAGTTACTCGAGGCCGATTCCCTACGAGCAGTACTTC.

There are many counts of this clonotype. The chain employs TRBV7-2 and TRBJ1-5; weak D call: TRBD1 (6 bases). The CDR3 has 14 residues. The V gene's germline CDR1 is SGHTA and CDR2 FQGNSA. The V gene lost 1 base and the J gene lost 4 bases, with 8 bases spanning the gap. The CDR3 nucleotides read TGTGCCAGCAGCTTAGGGGGGGCTAATCAGCCCCAGCATTTT. Protein: CASSLGGANQPQHF.

The sample holds many counts of this clonotype. The V call is TRBV20-1, the J call TRBJ2-3, with 11 positions matching TRBD2. The junction had 12 bases not matched to a gene; V was cut back by 0 bases and J by 1 base. Germline V gene data show CDR1 as DFQATT and CDR2 as SNEGSKA (reference sequence). The CDR3 is 19 amino acids. The DNA of the CDR3 is TGCAGTGCTAGAGATGAGGCTAGCGGGGGGCCCGCTGGCACAGATACGCAGTATTTT. This encodes CSARDEASGGPAGTDTQYF.

About this clonotype: Because it lacks the conserved phenylalanine or tryptophan at the end, this CDR3 is likely a read error. The chain employs TRBV12-3 or TRBV12-4 and TRBJ2-1; 10 bases are a match to TRBD2. The CDR3 is made up of 16 amino acids. The V segment lost 3 bases and the J segment 4 bases; nucleotides outside the gene matches: 6. The CDR3 DNA reads TGTGCCAGCAGTTTCTTACTAGCGGGAATTTACAATGAGCAGTTCTTA. Translating it yields CASSFLLAGIYNEQFL.

This clonotype was seen many times. This rearrangement joins TRBV2 to TRBJ2-2; D unresolved. This CDR3 contains 15 residues. Germline loops: CDR1 SNHLY, CDR2 FYNNEI. V was pared by 7 bases and J by 5 bases, with 17 bases between. For the CDR3, the DNA is TGTGCCAGCACCCTGTCGACAAAAGGGACCGGGGAGCTGTTTTTT. Protein: CASTLSTKGTGELFF.

The sample holds many counts of this clonotype. The V gene is TRBV7-9, the J gene TRBJ2-7, with TRBD2 identical over 8 bases. This CDR3 is built from 17 residues. Germline CDR1 reads SEHNR; CDR2 reads FQNEAQ (reference sequence). Germline trimming cut 5 bases from V and 2 bases from J; bases unmatched to any gene: 14. CDR3 sequence reads: CASSHTTGTRGAYEQYF. CDR3 in DNA: TGTGCCAGCAGCCATACGACCGGGACTAGGGGGGCCTACGAGCAGTACTTC.